The present TCR beta chain was sequenced within a study of blood T cell repertoires in COVID-19 (dated by TCRdb to about 2020). Notes on the research overall: Samples from collaborators originated in the United States, Italy and Spain and spanned both the acute and convalescent phases of COVID-19. The material from the prospective study consisted of cDNA or gDNA derived from T cells, B-cell-depleted T cells, or PBMCs. Deeply sampled blood TCRbeta repertoires from subjects exposed to, actively infected with, or recovered from COVID-19 were included in the dataset. The repertoires were released in a freely available public database intended as a resource for research on the immune response to SARS-CoV-2. The samples were drawn from the first 160 participants of the ongoing ImmuneRACE study and from 1,254 subjects provided by 6 global collaborators. Nearly every sample came with metadata listing a de-identified subject ID, COVID-19 status, age in years and sex. Where available, HLA class I and class II types were taken from metadata supplied by the sample provider and were not determined by assay-based typing.

A remark on this clone: Its specific antigen is unknown. Per-nucleotide qualities are absent, and no much larger clonotype sits a single base away.

Collaborating institutions collected whole blood in K2EDTA tubes following their own protocols. Collaborator samples were shipped for TCRbeta analysis as frozen whole blood, isolated PBMCs, or DNA extracted from either sample type. The V end loses 3 bases and the J end loses 1 base, and a stretch of 7 bases separates them. From a lookup of the germline V gene, CDR1 and CDR2 are SNHLY and FYNNEI. The CDR3 contains 14 residues, cysteine and phenylalanine counted. Only CDR3 DNA is held: 42 bases, read in frame from base 1. The immunoSEQ Assay, a bias-controlled multiplex PCR, was used to amplify TCRbeta CDR3 regions from genomic DNA. On the study's bioinformatics: Within the assay, amplification of reference gene primers was used to estimate how many nucleated cells each sample contained. To quantify the absolute abundance of each unique TCRbeta CDR3 rearrangement, sequence reads were collapsed and filtered. For each sample, productive Simpson clonality was calculated as the square root of Simpson's diversity index across productive rearrangements. TCRdb mirrors the immuneACCESS table, restricted to in-frame sequences. Some clones are absent from its copies; in checked studies, under half trace to an unresolved V gene, and the reason for the others is unknown. V and J calls and clone size are those listed in that table; D and trimming were worked out from the DNA. The sample table records about 80,000 clones; 80% to 85% of these occur just once. The ten largest clones take up approximately 33% of the sample.

Study-wide findings and limitations: The quantity of clinical and demographic metadata differed by source and by participant and was supplied without curation.

Sequences were obtained from peripheral blood. The chain uses TRBV2 and TRBJ2-4; TRBD2 could be the D gene, as 6 bases match. The sequence was obtained from a woman between 65 and 79 years old with acute or convalescent COVID-19. The nucleotide sequence is TGTGCCAGCAGTGAGGGGAGGGCCAAAAACATTCAGTACTTC. The encoded protein is CASSEGRAKNIQYF.